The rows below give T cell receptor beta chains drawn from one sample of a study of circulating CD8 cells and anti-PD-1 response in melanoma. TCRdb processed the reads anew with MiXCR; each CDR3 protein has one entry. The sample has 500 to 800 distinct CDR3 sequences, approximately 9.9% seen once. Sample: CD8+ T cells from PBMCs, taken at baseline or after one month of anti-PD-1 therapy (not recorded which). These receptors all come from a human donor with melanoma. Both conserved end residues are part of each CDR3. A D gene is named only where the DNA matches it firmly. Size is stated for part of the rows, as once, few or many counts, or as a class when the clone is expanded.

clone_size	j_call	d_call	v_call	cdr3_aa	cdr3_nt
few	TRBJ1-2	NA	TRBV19	CASSMGASYGYTF	TGTGCCAGTAGTATGGGCGCAAGCTATGGCTACACCTTC
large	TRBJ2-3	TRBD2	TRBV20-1	CSASETAGGQGDTQYF	TGCAGTGCTAGTGAAACAGCGGGAGGGCAGGGTGATACGCAGTATTTT
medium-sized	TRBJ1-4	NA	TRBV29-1	CSVEGGPINEKLFF	TGCAGCGTTGAAGGCGGACCGATCAATGAAAAACTGTTTTTT
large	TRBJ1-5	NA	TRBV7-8	CASSLGAADNQPQHF	TGTGCCAGCAGCTTAGGGGCCGCCGACAATCAGCCCCAGCATTTT
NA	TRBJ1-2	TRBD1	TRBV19	CASSPSDRAFGGYTF	TGTGCCAGTAGTCCCTCGGACAGGGCTTTCGGTGGCTACACCTTC
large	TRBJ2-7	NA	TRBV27	CASSASLTYEQYF	TGTGCCAGCAGTGCTTCACTAACCTACGAGCAGTACTTC
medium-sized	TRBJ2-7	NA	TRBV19	CASSTGSPYEQYF	TGTGCCAGCAGTACGGGATCGCCCTACGAGCAGTACTTC
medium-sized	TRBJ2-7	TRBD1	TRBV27	CASRVQGVPYEQYF	TGTGCCAGCAGGGTACAGGGGGTTCCCTACGAGCAGTACTTC
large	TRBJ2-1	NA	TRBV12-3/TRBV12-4	CASSLSGNGYNEQFF	TGTGCCAGCAGTTTGTCCGGGAACGGCTACAATGAGCAGTTCTTC
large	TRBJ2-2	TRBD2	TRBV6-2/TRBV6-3	CASSYSGGATGELFF	TGTGCCAGCAGTTACAGCGGGGGGGCCACCGGGGAGCTGTTTTTT
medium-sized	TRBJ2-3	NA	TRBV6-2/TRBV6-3	CASRITDTQYF	TGTGCCAGCAGAATCACAGATACGCAGTATTTT
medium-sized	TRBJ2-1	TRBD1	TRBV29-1	CSVAGGSYNEQFF	TGCAGCGTTGCAGGGGGCTCTTACAATGAGCAGTTCTTC
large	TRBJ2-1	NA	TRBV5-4	CASSLSGQLHEQFF	TGTGCCAGCAGCTTGTCGGGACAACTCCATGAGCAGTTCTTC
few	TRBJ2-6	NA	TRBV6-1	CASSEDEAGANVLTF	TGTGCCAGCAGTGAAGACGAAGCGGGGGCCAACGTCCTGACTTTC
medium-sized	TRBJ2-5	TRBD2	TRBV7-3	CASSLTSAGEETQYF	TGTGCCAGCAGCTTAACGTCGGCGGGAGAAGAGACCCAGTACTTC
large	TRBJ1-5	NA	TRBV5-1	CASSLEGDRPQHF	TGCGCCAGCAGCTTGGAGGGGGATCGGCCCCAGCATTTT
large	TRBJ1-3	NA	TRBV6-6	CASSEKNTIYF	TGTGCCAGCAGCGAAAAAAACACCATATATTTT
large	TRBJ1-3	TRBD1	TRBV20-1	CSARDIGQGTNTIYF	TGCAGTGCTAGAGACATTGGACAGGGGACAAACACCATATATTTT
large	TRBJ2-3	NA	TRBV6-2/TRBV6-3	CASSYSTAPTSTDTQYF	TGTGCCAGCAGTTACTCGACGGCCCCTACCAGCACAGATACGCAGTATTTT
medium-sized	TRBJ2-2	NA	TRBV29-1	CSVDRENTGELFF	TGCAGCGTTGACAGGGAGAACACCGGGGAGCTGTTTTTT
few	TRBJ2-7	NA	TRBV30	CAWSVIFWGDEQYF	TGTGCCTGGAGTGTAATTTTCTGGGGGGACGAGCAGTACTTC
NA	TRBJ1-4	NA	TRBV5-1	CTSSLGWGGASSNEKLSF	TGCACCAGCAGCTTGGGCTGGGGGGGAGCGTCAAGTAATGAAAAACTGTCTTTT
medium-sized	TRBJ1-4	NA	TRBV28	CASSAGGDEKLFF	TGTGCCAGCAGTGCGGGAGGGGATGAAAAACTGTTTTTT
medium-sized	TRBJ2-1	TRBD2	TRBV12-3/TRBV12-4	CASSRGREDEQFF	TGTGCCAGCAGTAGGGGTCGGGAGGATGAGCAGTTCTTC
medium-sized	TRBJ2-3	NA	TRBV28	CASSSGVSLPTDTQYF	TGTGCCAGCAGTTCGGGGGTGAGCCTCCCCACAGATACGCAGTATTTT
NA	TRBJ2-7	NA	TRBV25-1	CASSAQRGYEQYF	TGTGCCAGCAGTGCTCAACGGGGCTACGAGCAGTACTTC
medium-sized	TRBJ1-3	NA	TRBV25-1	CASTGVVGNTIYF	TGTGCCAGCACCGGGGTGGTGGGAAACACCATATATTTT
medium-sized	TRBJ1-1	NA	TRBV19	CASSMVSVNTEAFF	TGTGCCAGTAGTATGGTCTCAGTGAACACTGAAGCTTTCTTT
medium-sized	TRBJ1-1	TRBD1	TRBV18	CASSPEGAATEAFF	TGTGCCAGCTCACCGGAGGGGGCGGCCACTGAAGCTTTCTTT
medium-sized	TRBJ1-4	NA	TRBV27	CASTRGINEKLFF	TGTGCCAGCACCCGGGGTATCAATGAAAAACTGTTTTTT
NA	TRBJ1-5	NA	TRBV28	CASSPLSDNQPQHF	TGTGCCAGCAGTCCCCTCAGTGACAATCAGCCCCAGCATTTT
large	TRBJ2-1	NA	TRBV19	CASSIAGSSYNEQFF	TGTGCCAGTAGTATAGCGGGGAGCTCCTACAATGAGCAGTTCTTC
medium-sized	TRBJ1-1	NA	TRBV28	CASSPGRENTEAFF	TGTGCCAGCAGTCCTGGGCGGGAAAACACTGAAGCTTTCTTT
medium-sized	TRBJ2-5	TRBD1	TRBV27	CASTSTGGGETQYF	TGTGCCAGCACCTCGACAGGGGGGGGAGAGACCCAGTACTTC
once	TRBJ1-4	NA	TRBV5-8	CASSIRQEVNEKLFF	TGTGCCAGCAGCATCCGACAGGAGGTTAATGAAAAACTGTTTTTT
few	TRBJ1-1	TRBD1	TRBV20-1	CSAKLTGDTEAFF	TGCAGTGCAAAACTGACAGGGGACACTGAAGCTTTCTTT
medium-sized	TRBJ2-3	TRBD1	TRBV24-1	CATSDSGTGGEDTQYF	TGTGCCACCAGTGATTCCGGGACAGGGGGCGAGGATACGCAGTATTTT